This T cell receptor beta chain was documented in a study of blood T cells in healthy people across ages. General observations from the study: PBMCs left unsorted prevented a conclusive naive versus antigen-experienced comparison. Among T cells, TCR beta diversity per million cells dropped roughly linearly as age rose. Diversity was higher, and naive CD4+ cells more numerous, in long-lived donors than in aged donors.

For the second PCR, which ran for 7 to 11 cycles, a sample-barcoded 5' primer and a J-beta primer mix were used. Each of the cDNA molecules was tagged by a template-switch adaptor with 12 random nucleotides. TCRdb ran MiXCR on the 5' RACE reads and lists one entry per CDR3 protein. The sample records 1.2 million to 1.5 million distinct CDR3 sequences, 35% to 45% being singletons. As concerns this clonotype: Its cognate antigen is unknown.

This CDR3 is built from 13 residues. In germline, CDR1 is MNHEY, CDR2 SVGEGT. This rearrangement joins TRBV6-2 or TRBV6-3 to TRBJ2-7, with unresolved D. Judging by the DNA end, TRBJ2-5 fits better; the J call may be wrong. Sample: blood. The receptor's source is a woman younger than 30 in good health. The CDR3 DNA follows: TGTGCCAGCAGTTACTGGCCCCAAGAGACCCAGTACTTC. Amino acid sequence: CASSYWPQETQYF.